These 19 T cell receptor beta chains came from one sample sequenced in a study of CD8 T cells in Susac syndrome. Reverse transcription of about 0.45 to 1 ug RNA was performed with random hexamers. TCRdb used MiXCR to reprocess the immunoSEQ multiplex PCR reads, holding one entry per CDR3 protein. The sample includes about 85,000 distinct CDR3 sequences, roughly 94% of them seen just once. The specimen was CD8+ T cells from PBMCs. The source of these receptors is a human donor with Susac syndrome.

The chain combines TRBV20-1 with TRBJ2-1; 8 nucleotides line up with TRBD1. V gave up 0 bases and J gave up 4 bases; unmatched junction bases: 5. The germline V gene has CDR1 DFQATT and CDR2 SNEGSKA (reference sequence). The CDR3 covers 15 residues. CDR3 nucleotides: TGCAGTGCTAGAGACGGGGACAGGCCTTACAATGAGCAGTTCTTC. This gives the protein CSARDGDRPYNEQFF.

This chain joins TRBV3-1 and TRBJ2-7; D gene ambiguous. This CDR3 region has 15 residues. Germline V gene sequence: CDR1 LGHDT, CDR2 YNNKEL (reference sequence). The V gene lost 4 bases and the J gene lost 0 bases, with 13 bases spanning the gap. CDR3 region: CASSLGTASSYEQYF. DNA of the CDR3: TGTGCCAGCAGCCTCGGAACAGCCAGCTCCTACGAGCAGTACTTC.

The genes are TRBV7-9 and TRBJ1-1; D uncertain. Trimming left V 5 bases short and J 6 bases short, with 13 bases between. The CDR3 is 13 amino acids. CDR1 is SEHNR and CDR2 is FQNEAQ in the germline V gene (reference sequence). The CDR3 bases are TGTGCCAGCAGCCGAGTAGGTTGGCCTGAAGCTTTCTTT. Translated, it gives CASSRVGWPEAFF. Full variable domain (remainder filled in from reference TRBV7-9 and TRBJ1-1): DTGVSQNPRHKITKRGQNVTFRCDPISEHNRLYWYRQTLGQGPEFLTYFQNEAQLEKSRLLSDRFSAERPKGSFSTLEIQRTEQGDSAMYLCASSRVGWPEAFFGQGTRLTVV.

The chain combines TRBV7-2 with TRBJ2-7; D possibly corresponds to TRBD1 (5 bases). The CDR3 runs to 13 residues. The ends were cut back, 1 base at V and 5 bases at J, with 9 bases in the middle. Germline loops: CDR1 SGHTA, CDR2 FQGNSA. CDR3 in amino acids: CASSLVAGHEQYF. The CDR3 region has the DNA TGTGCCAGCAGCTTAGTAGCAGGGCACGAGCAGTACTTC.

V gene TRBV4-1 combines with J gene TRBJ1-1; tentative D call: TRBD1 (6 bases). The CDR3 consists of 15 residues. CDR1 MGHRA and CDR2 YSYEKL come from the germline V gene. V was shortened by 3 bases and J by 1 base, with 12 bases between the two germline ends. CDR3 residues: CASSQPGTRNTEAFF. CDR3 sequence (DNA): TGCGCCAGCAGCCAGCCCGGGACAAGGAACACTGAAGCTTTCTTT.

The CDR3 DNA is TGTGCCAGCAGCCCATCAGTCTACCAAGAGACCCAGTACTTC. Protein sequence: CASSPSVYQETQYF. The chain links TRBV7-2 to TRBJ2-5, with D unclear. Trimming stripped 5 bases from V and 0 bases from J, with 10 bases between. The germline gives CDR1 SGHTA, CDR2 FQGNSA. This CDR3 is 14 amino acids long.

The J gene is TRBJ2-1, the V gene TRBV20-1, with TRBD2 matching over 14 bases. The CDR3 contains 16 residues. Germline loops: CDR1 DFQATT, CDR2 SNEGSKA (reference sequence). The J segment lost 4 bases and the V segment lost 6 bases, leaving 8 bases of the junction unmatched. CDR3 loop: CSASTSGRALYNEQFF. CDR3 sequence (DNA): TGCAGTGCCTCGACTAGCGGGAGGGCCTTATACAATGAGCAGTTCTTC.

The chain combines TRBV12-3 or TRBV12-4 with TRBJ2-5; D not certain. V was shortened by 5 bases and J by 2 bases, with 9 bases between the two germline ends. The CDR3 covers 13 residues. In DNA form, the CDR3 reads TGTGCCAGCAGTACATTAGGGCAAGAGACCCAGTACTTC. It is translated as CASSTLGQETQYF.

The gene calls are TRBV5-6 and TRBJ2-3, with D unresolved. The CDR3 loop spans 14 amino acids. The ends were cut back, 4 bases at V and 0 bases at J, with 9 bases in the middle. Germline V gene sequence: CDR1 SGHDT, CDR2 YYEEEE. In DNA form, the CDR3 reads TGTGCCAGCAGCATCACCGACAGCACAGATACGCAGTATTTT. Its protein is CASSITDSTDTQYF.

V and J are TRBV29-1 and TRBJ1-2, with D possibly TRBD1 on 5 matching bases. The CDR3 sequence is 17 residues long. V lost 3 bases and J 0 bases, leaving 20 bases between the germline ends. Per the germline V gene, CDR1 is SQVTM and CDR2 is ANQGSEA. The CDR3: CSVDVWPGAAPNYGYTF. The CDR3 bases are TGCAGCGTTGATGTGTGGCCCGGGGCCGCCCCTAACTATGGCTACACCTTC.

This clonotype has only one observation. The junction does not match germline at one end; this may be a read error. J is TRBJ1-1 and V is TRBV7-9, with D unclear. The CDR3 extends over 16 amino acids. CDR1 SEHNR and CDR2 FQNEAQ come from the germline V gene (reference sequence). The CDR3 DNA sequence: TGTGCCAGCAGCTCTCGAGTGGAGGATGGGAACCCTGAAGCTTTCTTT. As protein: CASSSRVEDGNPEAFF.

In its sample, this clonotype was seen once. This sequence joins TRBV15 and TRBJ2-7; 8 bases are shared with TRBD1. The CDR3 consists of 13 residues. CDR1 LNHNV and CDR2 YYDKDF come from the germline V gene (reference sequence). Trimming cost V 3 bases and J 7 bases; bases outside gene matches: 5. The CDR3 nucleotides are TGTGCCACCAGCAGGGACAGGGTTCGGGAGCAGTACTTC. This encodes CATSRDRVREQYF.

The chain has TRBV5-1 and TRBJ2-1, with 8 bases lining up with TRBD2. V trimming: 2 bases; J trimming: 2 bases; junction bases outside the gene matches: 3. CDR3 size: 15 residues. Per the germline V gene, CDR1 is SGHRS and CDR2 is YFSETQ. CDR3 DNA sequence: TGCGCCAGCAGCTTTGCGGGAGGTACCTACAATGAGCAGTTCTTC. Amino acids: CASSFAGGTYNEQFF.

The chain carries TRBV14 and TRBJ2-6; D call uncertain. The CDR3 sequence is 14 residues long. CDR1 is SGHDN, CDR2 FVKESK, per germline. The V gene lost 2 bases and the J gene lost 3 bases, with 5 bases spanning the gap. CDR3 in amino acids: CASSQHGGANVLTF. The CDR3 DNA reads TGTGCCAGCAGCCAACACGGTGGGGCCAACGTCCTGACTTTC.

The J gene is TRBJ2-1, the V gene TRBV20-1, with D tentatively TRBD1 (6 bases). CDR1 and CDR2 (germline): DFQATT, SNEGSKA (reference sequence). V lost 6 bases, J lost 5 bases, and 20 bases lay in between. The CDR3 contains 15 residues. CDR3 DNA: TGCAGTGCCCGAGGGTGGGGACACTTAAACAATGAGCAGTTCTTC. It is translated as CSARGWGHLNNEQFF.

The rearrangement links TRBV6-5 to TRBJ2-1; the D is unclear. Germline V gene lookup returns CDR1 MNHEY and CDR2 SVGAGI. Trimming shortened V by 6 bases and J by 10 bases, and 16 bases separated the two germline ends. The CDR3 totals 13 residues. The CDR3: CASSSSGRKEQFF. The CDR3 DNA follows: TGTGCCAGCAGCTCCTCAGGTCGCAAGGAGCAGTTCTTC.

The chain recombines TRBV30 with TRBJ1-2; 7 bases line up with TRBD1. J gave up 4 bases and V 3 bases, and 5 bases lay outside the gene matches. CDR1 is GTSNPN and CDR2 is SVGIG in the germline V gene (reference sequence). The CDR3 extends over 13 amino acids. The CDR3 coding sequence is TGTGCCTGGAGCTTGGACAGGTCCTATGGCTACACCTTC. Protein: CAWSLDRSYGYTF.

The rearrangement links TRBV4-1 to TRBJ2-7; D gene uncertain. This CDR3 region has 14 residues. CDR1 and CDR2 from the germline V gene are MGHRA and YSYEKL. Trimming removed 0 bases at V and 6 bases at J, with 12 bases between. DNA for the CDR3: TGCGCCAGCAGCCAAGAAAAGACTTGGTCCGAGCAGTACTTC. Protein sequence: CASSQEKTWSEQYF.

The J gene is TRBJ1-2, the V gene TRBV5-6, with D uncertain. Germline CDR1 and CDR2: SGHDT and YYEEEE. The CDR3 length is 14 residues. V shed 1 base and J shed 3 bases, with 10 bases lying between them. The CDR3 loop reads CASSLSVADYGYTF. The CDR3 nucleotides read TGTGCCAGCAGCTTGTCGGTTGCGGACTATGGCTACACCTTC.